Given below is one T cell receptor (beta chain) in context. From germline, CDR1 is MNHEY and CDR2 SMNVEV (reference sequence). Trimming left V 4 bases short and J 2 bases short, with 8 bases between. The length of the CDR3 is 13 residues. These data are taken from a study of blood T cell repertoires in COVID-19. Study-level background: From the United States, Italy and Spain came samples of acute and convalescent COVID-19.

All enrollees were about 18 to 100 years old and from about 24 US areas. Each recovered donor of Cohort 3 presented with two negative PCRs, clearance, or symptom resolution. In the authors' methods: Amplification with reference gene primers provided the estimates of nucleated cell counts. TCRdb's table, derived via immunoSEQ multiplex PCR, lists solely in-frame clones and lacks some. V and J calls and clone size are those listed in that table; D and trimming were worked out from the DNA. Of 150,000 to 200,000 clones in the sample, around 84% were seen once. The chain uses TRBV27 and TRBJ1-2, with TRBD1 as a possible D gene (6 bases). The sequence came from a woman aged 50 to 60 who had recovered from COVID-19. Sample: PBMCs or T cells enriched from blood (not recorded which). CDR3 DNA: TGTGCCAGCAGTTCGGACAGCAACTATGGCTACACCTTC. The encoded protein is CASSSDSNYGYTF.